This TCR beta chain came from a study of Ad26.COV2.S vaccination and SARS-CoV-2 variants. Study at large: Donor got 5x10^10 or 1x10^11 viral particles of Ad26.COV2.S.

Study results and caveats: There was reportedly substantial breadth in spike-specific CD8+ and CD4+ T cell responses after vaccination.

Generated by immunoSEQ multiplex PCR, the TCRdb table keeps only in-frame clones and is missing some. Among about 330,000 clones listed, 85% to 90% were seen once. Sample treatment: roughly 18 received Ad26.COV2.S at low or high dose, single or two shots; 5 received placebo; per-sample allocation not given. On day 63 after the first injection, vaccine and placebo recipients gave samples. The CDR3 runs 13 residues. V was clipped by 0 bases and J by 10 bases, with 10 bases between them. Looked up from germline, CDR1 is LGHDT and CDR2 is YNNKEL (reference sequence). In regard to this clone: Its specificity is unknown.

This specimen was peripheral blood, taken in a trial of Ad26.COV2.S vaccine versus placebo. V is TRBV3-1 (or the pseudogene TRBV3-2) and J is TRBJ2-1; D remains ambiguous. The receptor was isolated from a person aged 18-60 years who received the Ad26.COV2.S COVID-19 vaccine or a placebo. The CDR3 nucleotides read TGTGCCAGCAGCCAAGAAAGGGCTGACGAGCAGTTCTTC. It is translated as CASSQERADEQFF.